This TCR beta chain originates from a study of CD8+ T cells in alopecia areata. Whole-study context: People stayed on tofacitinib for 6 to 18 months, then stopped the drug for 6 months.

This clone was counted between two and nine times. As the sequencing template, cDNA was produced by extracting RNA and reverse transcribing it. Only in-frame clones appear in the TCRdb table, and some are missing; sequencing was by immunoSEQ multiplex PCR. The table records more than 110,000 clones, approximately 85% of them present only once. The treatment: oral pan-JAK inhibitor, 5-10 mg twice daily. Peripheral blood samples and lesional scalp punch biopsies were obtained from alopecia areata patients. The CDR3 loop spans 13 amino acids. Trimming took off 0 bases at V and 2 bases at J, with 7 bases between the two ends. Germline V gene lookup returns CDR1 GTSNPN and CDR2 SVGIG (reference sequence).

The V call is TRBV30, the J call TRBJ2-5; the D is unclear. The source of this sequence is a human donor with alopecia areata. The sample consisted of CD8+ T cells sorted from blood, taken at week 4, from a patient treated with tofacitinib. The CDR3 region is CAWSVRPQETQYF. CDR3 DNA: TGTGCCTGGAGTGTCCGGCCTCAAGAGACCCAGTACTTC.